The 15 T cell receptor beta chains below all came from one sample that was sequenced in a study of blood T cell repertoires in COVID-19. Generated by immunoSEQ multiplex PCR, the TCRdb table keeps only in-frame clones and is missing some. The sample shows about 230,000 clones, over 70% of them seen only once. The specimen was peripheral blood. Receptors originate from a man between 35 and 55 years old with acute or convalescent COVID-19.

This sequence joins TRBV19 and TRBJ2-2; weak D call: TRBD1 (6 bases). The CDR3 runs to 14 residues. In germline, CDR1 is LNHDA, CDR2 SQIVND (reference sequence). V was shortened by 2 bases and J by 6 bases, with 10 bases between the two germline ends. Here the CDR3 reads CASSIRQDPGELFF. CDR3 bases: TGTGCCAGTAGTATACGACAGGACCCCGGGGAGCTGTTTTTT.

As DNA, the CDR3 is TGTGCCAGCAGGGGCGGGGGCGAGTCTGTCGGAAAACTGTTTTTT. Translation gives CASRGGGESVGKLFF. The rearrangement uses TRBV6-5 and TRBJ1-4; a weak D match, TRBD1 (6 bases). V lost 6 bases, J lost 10 bases, and 21 bases lay in between. The CDR3 totals 15 residues. Germline values: CDR1 MNHEY, CDR2 SVGAGI.

The chain carries TRBV5-6 and TRBJ1-1, with D uncertain. The CDR3 spans 16 residues. The germline V and J ends were trimmed by 0 bases and 0 bases, with 12 bases remaining between them. The germline V gene has CDR1 SGHDT and CDR2 YYEEEE. The CDR3 region has the DNA TGTGCCAGCAGCTTGGGGTCGGGCGGGGTGAACACTGAAGCTTTCTTT. Amino acids: CASSLGSGGVNTEAFF. The entire variable domain, with the rest obtained from reference TRBV5-6 and TRBJ1-1, is as follows: DAGVTQSPTHLIKTRGQQVTLRCSPKSGHDTVSWYQQALGQGPQFIFQYYEEEERQRGNFPDRFSGHQFPNYSSELNVNALLLGDSALYLCASSLGSGGVNTEAFFGQGTRLTVV.

This chain connects TRBV29-1 to TRBJ2-7; 9 bases match TRBD1. CDR3 length: 17 amino acids. V shed 3 bases, J shed 3 bases, and the junction held 15 bases outside the gene matches. Germline CDR1 SQVTM, CDR2 ANQGSEA. CDR3 DNA sequence: TGCAGCGTTGAGTGGGGGGGACAGGGCCGGGACGTCTACGAGCAGTACTTC. This gives the protein CSVEWGGQGRDVYEQYF.

This sequence joins TRBV7-9 and TRBJ1-3; D not certain. The germline CDR1 and CDR2 sequences are SEHNR and FQNEAQ (reference sequence). CDR3 length equals 14 residues. The V gene lost 5 bases and the J gene lost 3 bases, with 11 bases spanning the gap. For the CDR3, the DNA is TGTGCCAGCAGCCCAGAGGAAGGTGGAAACACCATATATTTT. Amino acids: CASSPEEGGNTIYF.

J is TRBJ1-2 and V is TRBV27; perhaps TRBD1 as D (5 bases). Germline V lookup: CDR1 MNHEY, CDR2 SMNVEV (reference sequence). This CDR3 spans 14 amino acids. The V end was cut by 5 bases, the J end by 6 bases, with 16 bases between. The CDR3 reads CASSPWGGVDGYTF. DNA of the CDR3: TGTGCCAGCAGTCCCTGGGGGGGGGTCGATGGCTACACCTTC.

The chain links TRBV7-9 to TRBJ2-5, with 8 bases aligning to TRBD2. The CDR3 consists of 16 residues. V lost 2 bases, J lost 5 bases, and 10 bases stayed unmatched. The germline CDR1 and CDR2 sequences are SEHNR and FQNEAQ (reference sequence). The CDR3 loop is CASSLLAGLGVETQYF. The DNA of the CDR3 is TGTGCCAGCAGCTTACTAGCGGGCCTTGGGGTTGAGACCCAGTACTTC.

This clone was detected only a few times. The chain employs TRBV7-9 and TRBJ2-7; possible D gene TRBD2, 6 bases. CDR3 length: 14 residues. Trimming removed 2 bases at V and 3 bases at J, with 11 bases between. CDR1 SEHNR and CDR2 FQNEAQ come from the germline V gene (reference sequence). CDR3 protein: CASSLWEEGYEQYF. CDR3 bases: TGTGCCAGCAGCTTATGGGAGGAAGGCTACGAGCAGTACTTC.

The chain links TRBV7-9 to TRBJ2-1; D may be TRBD2 (7 bases). The V and J ends lost 4 bases and 3 bases respectively, with 16 bases between them. Germline CDR1 and CDR2: SEHNR and FQNEAQ (reference sequence). The CDR3 runs to 16 residues. The CDR3 sequence: CASSSFRGADYNEQFF. The DNA for the CDR3 is TGTGCCAGCAGCTCGTTTCGGGGGGCGGACTACAATGAGCAGTTCTTC.

The rearrangement links TRBV27 to TRBJ1-2; 10 nucleotides agree with TRBD1. The V and J ends lost 2 bases and 3 bases, in that order; junction bases with no gene match: 9. The CDR3 totals 17 residues. CDR1 and CDR2 (germline): MNHEY, SMNVEV (reference sequence). The CDR3 coding sequence is TGTGCCAGCAGTTTACGCGGGACAGGGGACCTCCACTATGGCTACACCTTC. This translates into CASSLRGTGDLHYGYTF.

This chain links TRBV19 with TRBJ2-1, with 9 nucleotides matching TRBD2. J lost 6 bases, V lost 5 bases, and 14 bases had no gene match. The germline V gene encodes CDR1 LNHDA and CDR2 SQIVND (reference sequence). This CDR3 spans 17 amino acids. The DNA for the CDR3 is TGTGCCAGTAGTTACCCGTTAGCGGGAGAACTCGGCAATGAGCAGTTCTTC. Protein sequence: CASSYPLAGELGNEQFF. The full variable domain, its missing parts supplied by reference TRBV19 and TRBJ2-1, is DGGITQSPKYLFRKEGQNVTLSCEQNLNHDAMYWYRQDPGQGLRLIYYSQIVNDFQKGDIAEGYSVSREKKESFPLTVTSAQKNPTAFYLCASSYPLAGELGNEQFFGPGTRLTVL.

The chain has TRBV7-7 and TRBJ2-5; D might be TRBD2 (6 bases). From germline, CDR1 is SSHAT and CDR2 FNYEAQ (reference sequence). This CDR3 region has 15 residues. The V and J ends lost 1 base and 5 bases respectively, with 14 bases between them. The DNA for the CDR3 is TGTGCCAGCAGCTTAGACCCCGCCCGGGGGGAGACCCAGTACTTC. Its translation: CASSLDPARGETQYF.

In this sample, this clone turned up a few times. The chain is built from TRBV4-1 and TRBJ2-2, with D possibly matching TRBD2 (5 bases). The ends were cut back, 4 bases at V and 7 bases at J, with 16 bases in the middle. This CDR3 has 15 residues. CDR1 is MGHRA, CDR2 YSYEKL, per germline. Here the CDR3 reads CASSRSLGGDGELFF. CDR3 coding DNA: TGCGCCAGCAGCCGATCCTTAGGAGGAGACGGGGAGCTGTTTTTT.

This clone was recorded only once. This rearrangement joins TRBV13 to TRBJ2-1, with 8 bases matching TRBD1. V dropped 4 bases and J dropped 7; count of bases not matched to a gene: 6. From germline, CDR1 is PRHDT and CDR2 FYEKMQ (reference sequence). The CDR3 runs to 14 residues. CDR3 coding DNA: TGTGCCAGCAGCTCACCGGGACAGGAAAATGAGCAGTTCTTC. Protein product: CASSSPGQENEQFF.

V is TRBV7-9 and J is TRBJ2-7, with D possibly being TRBD1 (5 bases). This CDR3 spans 16 amino acids. Trimming pared 1 base from V and 3 bases from J, leaving 16 bases between. Germline lookup yields CDR1 SEHNR and CDR2 FQNEAQ (reference sequence). CDR3 residues: CASSLVSGAGVYEQYF. Written as DNA, the CDR3 is TGTGCCAGCAGCTTAGTTTCTGGGGCAGGCGTCTACGAGCAGTACTTC. Using reference TRBV7-9 and TRBJ2-7 for the parts outside the CDR3, the full variable domain is DTGVSQNPRHKITKRGQNVTFRCDPISEHNRLYWYRQTLGQGPEFLTYFQNEAQLEKSRLLSDRFSAERPKGSFSTLEIQRTEQGDSAMYLCASSLVSGAGVYEQYFGPGTRLTVT.